A selection of T cell receptor beta chains follows, all from one sample in a study of identical twins. TCRdb reprocessed the 5' RACE reads with MiXCR, giving one entry per CDR3 protein. The repertoire consists of 1.5 million to 2 million distinct CDR3 sequences, with roughly a third occurring once and the leading ten covering 0.25% to 0.3%. Sequenced: cord blood. These receptors were taken from a newborn girl in good health. CDR3s include the opening cysteine and the closing phenylalanine or tryptophan. Fields, in order: V gene, D gene, J gene, CDR3 length, clone size, CDR3 protein, CDR3 DNA. D genes are given only for firm matches. Where a row states a size, it is once, few, many or the class of an expanded clone; other rows omit it.

>TRBV18|TRBD2|TRBJ2-3|18|NA
CASSPPAIAGSPTDTQYF
TGTGCCAGCTCACCACCGGCGATAGCGGGATCCCCCACAGATACGCAGTATTTT
>TRBV21-1|NA|TRBJ2-4|16|NA
CASSIFLIWPKNIQCF
TGTGCCAGCAGCATTTTTTTAATCTGGCCCAAAAACATTCAGTGCTTC
>TRBV21-1|NA|TRBJ1-1|15|NA
CASSIRQGLNTEAFF
TGTGCCAGCAGCATTCGACAGGGGTTGAACACTGAAGCTTTCTTT
>TRBV4-1|NA|TRBJ1-5|13|NA
CASSQDKTQPQHF
TGCGCCAGCAGCCAAGATAAGACTCAGCCCCAGCATTTT
>TRBV7-2|NA|TRBJ1-2|14|NA
CACSLERANYGYTF
TGTGCCTGCAGCTTAGAGCGAGCTAACTATGGCTACACCTTC
>TRBV12-3/TRBV12-4|TRBD2|TRBJ2-1|14|many
CASSPGLAVSEQFF
TGTGCCAGCAGTCCCGGACTAGCGGTGAGTGAGCAGTTCTTC
>TRBV5-1|TRBD1|TRBJ2-7|16|NA
CASSSLFPGTGGEQYF
TGCGCCAGCAGCTCCTTATTCCCCGGGACAGGGGGAGAGCAGTACTTC
>TRBV28|NA|TRBJ2-7|20|NA
CASSLWTDTRLRGSSYEQYF
TGTGCCAGCAGTTTATGGACGGACACCAGGTTGAGGGGGTCCTCCTACGAGCAGTACTTC
>TRBV9|TRBD2|TRBJ2-7|17|NA
CASSVRLAGQSYNEQYF
TGTGCCAGCAGCGTCAGGCTAGCGGGGCAATCCTACAATGAGCAGTACTTC
>TRBV4-2|NA|TRBJ2-7|14|few
CASSFGFEPYEQYF
TGTGCCAGCAGCTTCGGTTTTGAACCCTACGAGCAGTACTTC
>TRBV12-3/TRBV12-4|NA|TRBJ2-5|14|NA
CACEETGSQETQYF
TGTGCCTGCGAAGAGACGGGCTCCCAAGAGACCCAGTACTTC
>TRBV20-1|TRBD1|TRBJ2-6|17|NA
CSAAPGQGSSGANVLTF
TGCAGTGCTGCGCCGGGACAGGGAAGTTCTGGGGCCAACGTCCTGACTTTC
>TRBV3-1|NA|TRBJ2-7|14|few
CASSQVSGAGEQYF
TGTGCCAGCAGCCAAGTGTCGGGGGCGGGCGAGCAGTACTTC
>TRBV7-9|NA|TRBJ1-2|13|NA
CASSFNSPYGYTF
TGTGCCAGCAGCTTCAACAGCCCCTATGGCTACACCTTC
>TRBV20-1|NA|TRBJ1-5|15|NA
CSARDAVYSNQPQHF
TGCAGTGCTAGAGATGCCGTATATAGCAATCAGCCCCAGCATTTT
>TRBV3-1|NA|TRBJ1-1|14|few
CASSHLDGRTEAFF
TGTGCCAGCAGCCACCTTGACGGGCGCACTGAAGCTTTCTTT
>TRBV7-2|NA|TRBJ2-5|14|NA
CASSLLSVGETQYF
TGTGCCAGCAGCTTATTAAGCGTCGGGGAGACCCAGTACTTC
>TRBV28|NA|TRBJ1-1|12|few
CASSFRETEAFF
TGTGCCAGCAGTTTTAGGGAGACTGAAGCTTTCTTT
>TRBV28|TRBD1|TRBJ2-1|14|few
CASTRTGSYNEQFF
TGTGCCAGCACCAGGACAGGTTCTTACAATGAGCAGTTCTTC
>TRBV5-1|NA|TRBJ2-1|17|NA
CASSRISPASGANEQFF
TGCGCCAGCAGCCGGATCTCTCCGGCCAGTGGGGCCAATGAGCAGTTCTTC
>TRBV28|NA|TRBJ1-2|16|many
CASSGGGQRSNYGYTF
TGTGCCAGCAGTGGGGGAGGACAGCGCTCTAACTATGGCTACACCTTC
>TRBV7-6|NA|TRBJ2-7|12|NA
CASRNRDDEQYF
TGTGCCAGCAGGAACCGGGACGACGAGCAGTACTTC
>TRBV3-1|NA|TRBJ2-7|12|few
CASSQSRVEQYF
TGTGCCAGCAGCCAAAGTCGGGTCGAGCAGTACTTC
>TRBV27|NA|TRBJ2-1|19|NA
CASTPGGLPTLSSYNEQFF
TGTGCCAGCACCCCAGGGGGGCTACCGACCTTAAGCTCCTACAATGAGCAGTTCTTC
>TRBV6-5|NA|TRBJ2-7|16|NA
CASSYGTGTAPYEQYF
TGTGCCAGCAGTTACGGAACCGGGACTGCCCCCTACGAGCAGTACTTC
>TRBV10-3|TRBD1|TRBJ1-6|14|NA
CAGRGTGGDSPLHF
TGTGCCGGCCGGGGGACAGGGGGTGATTCACCCCTCCACTTT
>TRBV6-6|NA|TRBJ1-3|14|once
CASSYSRGTDTIYF
TGTGCCAGCAGTTACTCAAGAGGGACCGACACCATATATTTT
>TRBV15|NA|TRBJ1-2|17|few
CATSRDPKSGQADGYTF
TGTGCCACCAGCAGAGATCCCAAGTCCGGACAAGCTGATGGCTACACCTTC
>TRBV15|NA|TRBJ2-5|16|NA
CATSRDVGLGEETQYF
TGTGCCACCAGCAGAGATGTAGGACTTGGAGAAGAGACCCAGTACTTC
>TRBV5-1|NA|TRBJ2-1|16|few
CASSLDRRLGYNEQFF
TGCGCCAGCAGCTTGGATAGGAGGCTTGGCTACAATGAGCAGTTCTTC
>TRBV20-1|TRBD2|TRBJ2-3|15|NA
CSALVGGTSTDTQYF
TGCAGTGCTTTGGTGGGAGGGACTAGCACAGATACGCAGTATTTT
>TRBV11-2|NA|TRBJ2-2|17|NA
CASSDGGVSANTGELFF
TGTGCCAGCTCCGACGGGGGTGTCAGCGCGAACACCGGGGAGCTGTTTTTT
>TRBV2|TRBD2|TRBJ2-4|14|few
CASSVVARGDIQYF
TGTGCCAGCAGTGTGGTAGCGCGGGGGGACATTCAGTACTTC
>TRBV11-2|NA|TRBJ2-3|17|few
CASSLELRGGQTDTQYF
TGTGCCAGCAGCTTGGAGTTACGTGGGGGGCAGACAGATACGCAGTATTTT
>TRBV4-1|TRBD1|TRBJ1-2|16|few
CASSRPGQGPNYGYTF
TGCGCCAGCAGCCGTCCGGGACAGGGGCCTAACTATGGCTACACCTTC
>TRBV4-2|NA|TRBJ2-5|15|few
CASSQTGTLKETQYF
TGTGCCAGCAGCCAAACCGGGACACTAAAAGAGACCCAGTACTTC
>TRBV20-1|TRBD1|TRBJ2-3|13|NA
CSETGSGTDTQYF
TGCAGCGAGACAGGGTCGGGCACAGATACGCAGTATTTT
>TRBV25-1|NA|TRBJ2-2|16|few
CASSEQGIANTGELFF
TGTGCCAGCAGTGAACAGGGGATAGCGAACACCGGGGAGCTGTTTTTT
>TRBV12-3/TRBV12-4|TRBD1|TRBJ2-3|15|few
CASSNRGASTDTQYF
TGTGCCAGCAGCAACAGGGGGGCGAGCACAGATACGCAGTATTTT
>TRBV4-1|TRBD1|TRBJ2-1|15|few
CASSQVYRGYNEQFF
TGCGCCAGCAGCCAAGTCTACAGGGGCTACAATGAGCAGTTCTTC
>TRBV15|NA|TRBJ2-1|14|NA
CATRGLPYYNEQFF
TGTGCCACGCGGGGGCTTCCTTACTACAATGAGCAGTTCTTC
>TRBV12-3/TRBV12-4|NA|TRBJ2-1|14|NA
CASKSEGVPYEQFF
TGTGCCAGCAAATCGGAGGGAGTGCCCTACGAGCAGTTCTTC
>TRBV12-3/TRBV12-4|NA|TRBJ1-6|17|NA
CASSRSPGSLPNSPLHF
TGTGCCAGCAGCCGGTCCCCCGGTAGCCTACCTAATTCACCCCTCCACTTT
>TRBV12-3/TRBV12-4|TRBD1|TRBJ2-3|12|few
CASRGQGSTQYF
TGTGCCAGCAGGGGACAGGGTTCTACGCAGTATTTT
>TRBV20-1|NA|TRBJ1-6|15|NA
CSAMGPGSVNTPLHF
TGCAGTGCGATGGGTCCCGGGTCTGTGAATACACCCCTCCACTTT
>TRBV6-4|NA|TRBJ1-5|15|few
CASTASGVINQPQHF
TGTGCCAGCACCGCATCAGGGGTCATCAATCAGCCCCAGCATTTT
>TRBV7-2|TRBD1|TRBJ2-7|18|few
CASSLAQFVRTGDYEQYF
TGTGCCAGCAGCTTAGCGCAATTTGTGAGGACAGGGGACTACGAGCAGTACTTC
>TRBV25-1|NA|TRBJ2-2|14|NA
CASSVSGGTGELFF
TGTGCCAGCAGTGTGTCAGGGGGGACCGGGGAGCTGTTTTTT